This T cell receptor (beta chain) comes out of a study of shared clonotypes between healthy human individuals. Every donor, a Caucasian adult, lived in Nashville, Tennessee. Overall study findings and caveats: Sampling involved blood alone; tissue repertoires likely differ. The study drew on few donors, limiting represented genetic and exposure-history diversity.

Measured with immunoSEQ multiplex PCR; TCRdb has only the in-frame clones, and not every one. The sample carries some 550,000 clones, roughly 97% recorded once. Germline CDR1 reads SGHDN; CDR2 reads FVKESK. The CDR3 has 14 amino acids. With respect to this clone: Antigen specificity is unknown.

The clonotype comes from a woman between 25 and 40 years old in good health. Specimen: naive CD4+ T cells sorted from blood. Subset specified: CD45RA+ positively selected. The chain has TRBV14 and TRBJ2-5; TRBD1 might be the D (5 bases). The J call is in doubt because the DNA end fits TRBJ2-7 better. The CDR3 loop is CASSLWGSPYEQYF. The DNA of the CDR3 is TGTGCCAGCAGCCTCTGGGGCAGTCCCTACGAGCAGTACTTC.